This TCR beta chain was identified during a study of blood T cell repertoires in COVID-19. Study-wide background: PBMCs, B-cell-depleted T cells, or T cells were the source of the cDNA or gDNA that made up the material.

The repertoire was sequenced with immunoSEQ multiplex PCR; TCRdb's copy has only in-frame clones and lacks some. The sample carries under 45,000 clones, 87% recorded once. V dropped 6 bases and J dropped 1; count of bases not matched to a gene: 3. The V gene's germline CDR1 is MNHEY and CDR2 SMNVEV (reference sequence). CDR3 length equals 16 residues. The receptor comes from a man older than 75 with active COVID-19. This chain joins TRBV27 and TRBJ2-2, with 12 bases that match TRBD1. Material: peripheral blood. The CDR3: CASRGQGALNTGELFF. CDR3 DNA: TGTGCCAGCAGGGGACAGGGGGCCCTGAACACCGGGGAGCTGTTTTTT.